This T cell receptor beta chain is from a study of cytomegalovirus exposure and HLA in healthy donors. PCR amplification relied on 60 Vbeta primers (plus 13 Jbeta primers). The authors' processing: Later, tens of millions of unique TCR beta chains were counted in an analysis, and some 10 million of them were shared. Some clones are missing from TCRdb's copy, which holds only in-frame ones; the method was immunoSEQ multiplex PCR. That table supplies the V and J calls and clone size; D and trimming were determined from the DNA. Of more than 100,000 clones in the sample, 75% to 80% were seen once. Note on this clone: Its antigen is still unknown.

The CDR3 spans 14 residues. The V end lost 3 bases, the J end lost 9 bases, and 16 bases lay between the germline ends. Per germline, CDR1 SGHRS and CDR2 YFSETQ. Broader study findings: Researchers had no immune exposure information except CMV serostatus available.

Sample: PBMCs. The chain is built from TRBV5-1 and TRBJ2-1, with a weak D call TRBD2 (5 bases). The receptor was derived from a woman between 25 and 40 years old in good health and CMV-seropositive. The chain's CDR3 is CASSWASQDSEQFF. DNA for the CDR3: TGCGCCAGCAGCTGGGCTAGCCAAGATAGTGAGCAGTTCTTC.